Each of the 2 T cell receptor beta chains below was sequenced from the same sample in a study of graft-versus-host responses after intestinal transplantation. Repertoires were generated with immunoSEQ multiplex PCR, while TCRdb's copy carries only in-frame clones and drops some. The sample shows over 80,000 clones, around 92% of them seen only once. No antigen has been assigned to these receptors. The sample here was unstimulated CD4+ T cells sorted from spleen or lymph node cells, taken before transplant. These receptors were collected from a human donor who was the organ donor for an intestinal transplant.

The chain joins TRBV9 to TRBJ2-7; the match to TRBD1 covers 7 bases. V was pared by 1 base and J by 5 bases, with 9 bases of the junction left unmatched. The CDR3 extends over 15 amino acids. CDR1 and CDR2 (germline): SGDLS, YYNGEE. CDR3 nucleotide sequence: TGTGCCAGCAGCGTATCCACAGGGGACATCGACGAGCAGTACTTC. Its protein is CASSVSTGDIDEQYF. Supplemented by reference TRBV9 and TRBJ2-7, the full variable domain reads DSGVTQTPKHLITATGQRVTLRCSPRSGDLSVYWYQQSLDQGLQFLIQYYNGEERAKGNILERFSAQQFPDLHSELNLSSLELGDSALYFCASSVSTGDIDEQYFGPGTRLTVT.

This CDR3 is CASSFEGVGNQPQHF. CDR3 coding DNA: TGTGCCAGCAGCTTCGAGGGAGTGGGCAATCAGCCCCAGCATTTT. The V call is TRBV7-2, the J call TRBJ1-5, with D unclear. V lost 3 bases to trimming and J lost 2 bases, with 11 bases between them. Germline assignment: CDR1 SGHTA and CDR2 FQGNSA. CDR3 size: 15 residues.